The clone carrying this T cell receptor beta chain was picked up a small number of times. Each CDR3 protein is one row after TCRdb ran MiXCR on the RT-PCR reads. The sample lists about 570,000 distinct CDR3 sequences, around 11% occurring once. These data are taken from a study of response to subunit inactivated influenza vaccine. The CDR3 consists of 16 residues. CDR1 is LGHNA, CDR2 YSLEER, per germline. Trimming removed 5 bases at V and 0 bases at J, with 14 bases between. The same data also contributed to another study, on T cells expressing NK-cell markers. As reported in that work: The cDNA for TCR beta came from 5'RACE template switching with UMIs. Researchers got TCR beta repertoires out of sorted CD3+CD56+NKG2C+, CD3+CD56+NKG2C- and CD3+CD56-NKG2C+ T cells. Of the CD8+ T cell pool in about 6 donors, roughly 1.0-8% was accounted for by dominant NKG2C+ clonotypes.

The sample here was PBMCs from blood, taken on the day of vaccination. The gene calls are TRBV4-3 and TRBJ2-1; possibly TRBD2 for D (5 bases). This clonotype was sampled from a man aged 50 or older who received an inactivated influenza vaccine. The CDR3 sequence: CASSAAAGHSYNEQFF. Here the CDR3 DNA reads TGCGCCAGCAGCGCAGCGGCAGGCCACTCCTACAATGAGCAGTTCTTC.